The clone carrying this T cell receptor beta chain has a count of ten or more. Antigen unknown. The data were taken from a study of spatial heterogeneity in lung cancer. Via MiXCR, TCRdb re-called the 5' RACE reads, giving one row per CDR3 protein. The sample lists fewer than 15,000 distinct CDR3 sequences, more than 3% occurring once. Time point noted: sample taken at primary tumor resection. The cohort: around 79 early-stage, untreated non-small cell lung cancer patients. Unsorted whole RNA from tumor, nontumor lung or frozen PBMC underwent sequencing. Study-wide results and caveats: In tumor T cells, estimated coverage reached about 6.8% for alpha chains and around 12% for beta chains. The number of expanded tumor alpha and beta chains correlated with mutation number.

Trimming took off 0 bases at V and 4 bases at J, with 12 bases between the two ends. This CDR3 region has 15 residues. Germline lookup yields CDR1 LGHNA and CDR2 YNFKEQ. This TCR was sampled from a male donor with early-stage non-small cell lung cancer. V usage is TRBV4-2 and J usage is TRBJ2-5; possibly TRBD1 or TRBD2 for D (5 bases each). The specimen comprised lung tumor tissue, sampled at surgery. The CDR3 region has the DNA TGTGCCAGCAGCCAAGAGCCGGGACGACCAGAGACCCAGTACTTC. Translation: CASSQEPGRPETQYF.